This TCR beta chain was sequenced for a study of CD8+CD57+ T cells in acquired aplastic anemia (dated by TCRdb to between 2018 and 2020). Some background on the complete study: Extracted DNA from sorted CD4+ and CD8+ cells averaged around 3.3 ug, ranging from roughly 0.2 to 30 ug. An average of around 10 million reads for CD4+ cells and 11 million to 13 million reads for CD8+ cells was obtained from healthy donor samples. Study-level results and caveats: Patients and healthy controls showed no significant difference in CD8+ Simpson's diversity (P=0.060). Although roughly 30 CD8+ CDR3 sequences were shared by patients and controls, these sequences appeared highly expressed in patients and within the immunodominant clones of patients.

Genomic DNA was used as template for profiling of TCR beta VDJ combinations and CDR3 sequences. An Illumina HiSeq 2000 was the platform used for TCR repertoire sequencing. In the authors' own workflow: TRBV/TRBJ rearrangement plots, CDR3 size and DJ length profiles, and Simpson's diversity index were used to evaluate the repertoires. The immunodominant clone was defined as the most abundant DNA sequence in deep sequencing data. CDR3 amino acid sequences were checked for sharing across subjects and were also compared against the VDJdb database and published repertoires. TCRdb's own reprocessing of the public reads used fastp at Q25 and MiXCR and kept productive beta chains. Every entry covers one CDR3 protein and lists the most common genes and DNA from its rows. The V and J calls shown here were made by TCRdb, not taken from the authors' results. This sample gives hundreds of thousands of distinct CDR3 sequences in total; about two thirds of them show up just once. The ten largest make up more than 3.5% of the sample.

In the study, sorted CD4+ and CD8+ blood T cells from patients with severe aplastic anemia and from healthy subjects underwent deep sequencing of TCR repertoires. Ficoll-Paque density gradient centrifugation was used to isolate peripheral blood mononuclear cells. Before DNA extraction, CD4+ and CD8+ T cells were sorted by FACS or by magnetic beads. This clonotype was seen ten or more times. Its antigen specificity is not known. The sample holds no much larger clone one base away, and base qualities are not on file. The specimen was sorted CD4+, CD8+, or CD8+CD57+ T cells (not recorded which) from PBMCs. The source of this sequence is a human donor in good health, serving as a control.

The CDR3 corresponds to CASSFHSTGQLSYEQYF. The nucleotides are TGTGCCAGCAGCTTCCACTCGACAGGTCAGTTAAGCTACGAGCAGTACTTC. The sequence links TRBV7-2 to TRBJ2-7, with TRBD1 as a weak D call on 6 bases. V drops 3 bases and J drops 3 bases, leaving 21 bases in between. The germline V gene gives CDR1 as SGHTA and CDR2 as FQGNSA. There are 17 amino acids in the CDR3, from cysteine to phenylalanine inclusive. This entry keeps only the CDR3 DNA: 51 bases, framed from base 1.